This T cell receptor beta chain is drawn from a study of Ad26.COV2.S vaccination and SARS-CoV-2 variants. Measured with immunoSEQ multiplex PCR; TCRdb has only the in-frame clones, and not every one. Of around 270,000 clones detected, around 90% appear once; the ten largest clones hold about 2.7%. Germline V gene sequence: CDR1 SEHNR, CDR2 FQNEAQ (reference sequence). V lost 3 bases and J 4 bases, leaving 7 bases between the germline ends. The CDR3 sequence is 12 residues long. Treatment of the sample: 15 to 20 received Ad26.COV2.S at low or high dose, single or two shots; 5 received placebo; per-sample allocation not given. The samples date from day 63 after the first vaccine or placebo injection.

Here the sequenced sample was peripheral blood, taken in a trial of Ad26.COV2.S vaccine versus placebo. This chain uses TRBV7-9 with TRBJ2-7; the D is unclear. The clonotype comes from a person between 18 and 65 years old who received the Ad26.COV2.S COVID-19 vaccine or a placebo. CDR3 residues: CASSFTGYEQYV. In DNA, the CDR3 is TGTGCCAGCAGCTTTACGGGTTACGAGCAGTACGTC.